This section outlines one T cell receptor (beta chain) sequence together with its context. This sample was taken from a study of shared clonotypes between healthy human individuals. The table came from immunoSEQ multiplex PCR; TCRdb's copy has only in-frame clones and leaves some out. This repertoire shows about 500,000 clones, around 77% found once; its top ten account for around 12%. The germline gives CDR1 SGHVS, CDR2 FQNEAQ. V shed 4 bases, J shed 3 bases, and the junction held 4 bases outside the gene matches. The CDR3 length is 15 residues. The chain uses TRBV7-8 and TRBJ2-1; 9 bases are a match to TRBD1. This clonotype originated in a woman aged 40 to 50 in good health. Some clones in this sample may be carry-over from other donors' samples. The sequenced sample was PBMCs. In DNA form, the CDR3 reads TGTGCCAGCAGCTCGGACAGGGGCGGCTACAATGAGCAGTTCTTC. This codes for CASSSDRGGYNEQFF.